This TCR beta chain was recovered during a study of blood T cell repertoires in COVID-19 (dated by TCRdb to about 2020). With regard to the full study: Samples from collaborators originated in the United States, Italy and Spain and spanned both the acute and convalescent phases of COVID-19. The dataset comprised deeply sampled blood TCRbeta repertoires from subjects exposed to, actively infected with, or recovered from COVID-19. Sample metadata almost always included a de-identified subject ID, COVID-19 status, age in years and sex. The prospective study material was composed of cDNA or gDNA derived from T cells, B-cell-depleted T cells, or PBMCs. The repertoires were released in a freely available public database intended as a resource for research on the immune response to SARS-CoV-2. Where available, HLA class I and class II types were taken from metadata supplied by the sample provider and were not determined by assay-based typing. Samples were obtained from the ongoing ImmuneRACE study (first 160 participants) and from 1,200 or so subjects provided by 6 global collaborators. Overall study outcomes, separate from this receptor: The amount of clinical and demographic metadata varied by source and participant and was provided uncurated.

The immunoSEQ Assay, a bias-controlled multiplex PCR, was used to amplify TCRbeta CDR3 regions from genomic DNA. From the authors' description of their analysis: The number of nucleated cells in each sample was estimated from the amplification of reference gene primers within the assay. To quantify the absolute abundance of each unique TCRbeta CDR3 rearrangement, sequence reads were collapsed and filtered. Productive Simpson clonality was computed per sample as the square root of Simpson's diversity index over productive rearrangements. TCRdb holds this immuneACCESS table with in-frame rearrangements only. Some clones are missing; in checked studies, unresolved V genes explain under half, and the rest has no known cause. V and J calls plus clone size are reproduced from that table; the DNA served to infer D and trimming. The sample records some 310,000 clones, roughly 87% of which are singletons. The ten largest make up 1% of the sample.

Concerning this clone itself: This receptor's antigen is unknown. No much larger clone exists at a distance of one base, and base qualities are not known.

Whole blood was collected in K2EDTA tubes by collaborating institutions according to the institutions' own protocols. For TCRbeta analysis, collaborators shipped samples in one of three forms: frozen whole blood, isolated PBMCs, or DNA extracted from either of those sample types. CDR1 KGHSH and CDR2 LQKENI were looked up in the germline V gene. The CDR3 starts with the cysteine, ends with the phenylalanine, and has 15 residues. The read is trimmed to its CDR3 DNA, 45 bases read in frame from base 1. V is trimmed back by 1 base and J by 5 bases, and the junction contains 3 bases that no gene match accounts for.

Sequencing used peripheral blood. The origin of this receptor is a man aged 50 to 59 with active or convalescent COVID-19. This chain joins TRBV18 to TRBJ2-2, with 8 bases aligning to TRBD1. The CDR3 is CASSPLDRATGELFF. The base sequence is TGTGCCAGCTCACCACTGGACAGGGCGACCGGGGAGCTGTTTTTT.